Shown below are 12 T cell receptor beta chains from a single sample sequenced in a study of PD-1 blockade in classical Hodgkin lymphoma (dated by TCRdb to 2019 to 2021). The sample's time point, from its label and the paper: cycle 1 day 1 (C1D1), immediately before nivolumab initiation. Every trial patient had relapsed after autologous stem cell transplantation, and cohorts A, B and C differed in prior brentuximab vedotin exposure. Library construction relied on the immunoSEQ multiplex PCR assay. This is the immuneACCESS table as TCRdb keeps it, with only in-frame sequences that have V and J called. A part of the clones is gone; compared with another copy, unresolved V genes explain less than half, and the rest is unexplained. Recorded for this sample are about 40,000 clones; approximately 87% of them occurred a single time. 9% to 10% of the sample is taken by the ten largest. Material: peripheral blood mononuclear cells (PBMCs), obtained at baseline. The receptors were gathered from a human donor with classical Hodgkin lymphoma.

The rearrangement links TRBV10-3 to TRBJ2-2; 7 bases map to TRBD1. V lost 7 bases to trimming and J lost 3 bases; unmatched junction nucleotides: 14. Germline assignment: CDR1 ENHRY and CDR2 SYGVKD. This CDR3 has 17 residues. The CDR3 DNA is TGTGCCATCAAACCGTCGATCGGACAGGTGGACACCGGGGAGCTGTTTTTT. Translating gives CAIKPSIGQVDTGELFF.

The V and J genes are TRBV30 and TRBJ2-5; TRBD1 aligns across 7 bases. From germline, CDR1 is GTSNPN and CDR2 SVGIG (reference sequence). This CDR3 spans 14 amino acids. V lost 3 bases and J lost 5; bases outside the gene matches: 9. For the CDR3, the DNA is TGTGCCTGGAGCGGATCCGGGACAGTGGAGACCCAGTACTTC. Amino acids: CAWSGSGTVETQYF.

Comment on this clone: This likely comes from a read error, as the CDR3 has no conserved phenylalanine or tryptophan at its end. The DNA is omitted, as the CDR3 cannot be located on it reliably, and the CDR3 follows TCRdb's listing. The V gene is TRBV7-9, the J gene TRBJ1-2; the table gives TRBD1 as D, unverified against the DNA. Germline V lookup: CDR1 SEHNR, CDR2 FQNEAQ (reference sequence). Both ends counted, the CDR3 spans 12 residues. CDR3 loop: CASSLGPGQSDL.

The genes are TRBV7-2 and TRBJ2-5; D might be TRBD2 (5 bases). V lost 5 bases and J 5 bases, leaving 18 bases between the germline ends. The germline CDR1 and CDR2 sequences are SGHTA and FQGNSA. This CDR3 region has 15 residues. In DNA, the CDR3 is TGTGCCAGCAGCCCGAGGGCACGGAAAGGGGAGACCCAGTACTTC. This encodes CASSPRARKGETQYF.

The rearrangement uses TRBV30 and TRBJ2-1, with a possible D match to TRBD2 (5 bases). V dropped 4 bases and J dropped 2 bases, with 9 bases sitting between them. The CDR3 has 13 residues. Germline V gives CDR1 GTSNPN, CDR2 SVGIG (reference sequence). In DNA, the CDR3 is TGTGCCTGGACTAGCAGCCCCTACAATGAGCAGTTCTTC. It translates to CAWTSSPYNEQFF.

The chain recombines TRBV7-3 with TRBJ2-3, with 10 bases that match TRBD2. The CDR3 covers 17 residues. With V trimmed by 1 base and J by 1 base, 5 bases remained unmatched. The V gene's germline CDR1 is SGHTA and CDR2 FQGTGA. The CDR3 here is CASSLKAGGPGTDTQYF. The CDR3 bases are TGTGCCAGCAGCTTAAAAGCGGGGGGGCCAGGCACAGATACGCAGTATTTT.

V usage is TRBV30 and J usage is TRBJ2-1; 11 bases are a match to TRBD2. The CDR3 has 16 amino acids. The germline V gene encodes CDR1 GTSNPN and CDR2 SVGIG (reference sequence). V was clipped by 0 bases and J by 8 bases; unmatched bases: 9. The DNA of the CDR3 is TGTGCCTGGAGTGTACTATATAGCGGGAGGGCCGATGAGCAGTTCTTC. Translated, it gives CAWSVLYSGRADEQFF.

This clone has only a few counts. CDR3 nucleotide sequence: TGTGCCAGCAGTGAAGACAGGGATCAGCCCCAGCATTTT. Translating it yields CASSEDRDQPQHF. The J gene is TRBJ1-5, the V gene TRBV6-1; a possible D gene is TRBD1 (6 bases). This CDR3 is 13 amino acids long. The V gene's germline CDR1 is MNHNS and CDR2 SASEGT. Trimming took 1 base from V and 5 from J, leaving 6 bases between them.

The chain joins TRBV5-8 to TRBJ2-3, with 8 nucleotides matching TRBD1. Germline CDR1 is SGHTS and CDR2 is YDEGEE. V lost 4 bases to trimming and J lost 8 bases; unmatched junction nucleotides: 3. CDR3 length: 12 amino acids. The CDR3: CASSPQGGTQYF. The CDR3 DNA reads TGTGCCAGCAGCCCACAGGGGGGTACGCAGTATTTT.

V and J are TRBV5-1 and TRBJ2-7; 7 bases are shared with TRBD1. CDR1 and CDR2 from the germline V gene are SGHRS and YFSETQ. The trim removed 6 bases at V and 4 bases at J, leaving 10 bases unmatched. The CDR3 sequence is 14 residues long. CDR3 loop: CASTPGQGVYEQYF. The CDR3 coding sequence is TGCGCCAGCACCCCAGGGCAGGGGGTGTACGAGCAGTACTTC.

The V and J genes are TRBV5-1 and TRBJ1-1, with D unresolved. Between the trimmed V and J ends, which lost 0 bases and 2 bases, there was a span of 17 bases. CDR1 and CDR2 (germline): SGHRS, YFSETQ. CDR3 size: 17 residues. The CDR3 DNA follows: TGCGCCAGCAGCTTGGACCCCCAGAAAAACTTAAACACTGAAGCTTTCTTT. Translated, it gives CASSLDPQKNLNTEAFF.

Only one count was recorded for this clone. The chain links TRBV5-1 to TRBJ1-3, with unresolved D. Germline CDR1 is SGHRS and CDR2 is YFSETQ. The CDR3 spans 14 residues. V lost 4 bases and J 0 bases, leaving 8 bases between the germline ends. Here the CDR3 reads CASSDPSSGNTIYF. CDR3 nucleotide sequence: TGCGCCAGCAGCGACCCCAGCTCTGGAAACACCATATATTTT.